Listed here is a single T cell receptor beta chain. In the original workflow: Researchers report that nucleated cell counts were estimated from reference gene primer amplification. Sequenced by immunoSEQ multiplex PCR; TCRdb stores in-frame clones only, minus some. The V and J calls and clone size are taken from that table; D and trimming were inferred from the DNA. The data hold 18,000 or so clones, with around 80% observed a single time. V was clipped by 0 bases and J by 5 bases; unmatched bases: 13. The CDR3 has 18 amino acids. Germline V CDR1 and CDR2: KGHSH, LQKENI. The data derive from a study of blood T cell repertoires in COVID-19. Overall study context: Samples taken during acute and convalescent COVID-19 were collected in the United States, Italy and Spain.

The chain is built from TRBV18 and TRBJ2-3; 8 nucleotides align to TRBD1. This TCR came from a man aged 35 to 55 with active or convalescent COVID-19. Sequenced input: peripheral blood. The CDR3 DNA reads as TGTGCCAGCTCACCACCGTCTCGCTCCAGGGGGCTAGGAGATACGCAGTATTTT. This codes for CASSPPSRSRGLGDTQYF.